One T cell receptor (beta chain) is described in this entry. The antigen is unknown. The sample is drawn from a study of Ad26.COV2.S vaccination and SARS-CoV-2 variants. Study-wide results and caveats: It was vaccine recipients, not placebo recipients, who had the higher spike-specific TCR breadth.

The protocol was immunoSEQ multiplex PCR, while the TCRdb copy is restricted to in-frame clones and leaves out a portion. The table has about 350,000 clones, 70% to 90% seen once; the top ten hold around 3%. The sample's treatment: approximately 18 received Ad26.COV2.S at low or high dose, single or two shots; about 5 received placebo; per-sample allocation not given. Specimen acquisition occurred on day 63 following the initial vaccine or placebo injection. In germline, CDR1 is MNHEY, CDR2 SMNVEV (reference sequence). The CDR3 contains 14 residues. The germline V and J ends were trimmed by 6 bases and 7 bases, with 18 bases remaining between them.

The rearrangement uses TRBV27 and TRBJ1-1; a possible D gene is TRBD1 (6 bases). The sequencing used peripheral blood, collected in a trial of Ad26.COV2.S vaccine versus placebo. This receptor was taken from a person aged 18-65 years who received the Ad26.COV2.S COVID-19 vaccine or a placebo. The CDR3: CASRSQGRRDEAFF. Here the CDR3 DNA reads TGTGCCAGCAGATCCCAGGGGCGGCGGGATGAAGCTTTCTTT.